This entry is about one TCR beta chain. Its matching antigen is unknown. TCRdb re-derived calls from the 5' RACE reads in MiXCR, one entry per CDR3 protein. The sample shows 100,000 to 150,000 distinct CDR3 sequences, about 16% of them seen only once. The data belong to a study of T cells after yellow fever vaccination. Findings of the study overall: It was the secondary response that reached its peak faster, day 5 versus 15, but it was weaker.

This receptor was identified in a man aged 18 to 29 who received the YFV17D yellow fever vaccine. The sample here was CD8+ T cells sorted from PBMCs, taken 5 days after the yellow fever booster vaccination.

The CDR3 coding sequence is TGTGCCACCAGCGAATCGGCGTACCATCAAGAGACCCAGTACTTC. Amino acids: CATSESAYHQETQYF. V is TRBV24-1 and J is TRBJ2-5, with unresolved D. The germline gives CDR1 KGHDR, CDR2 SFDVKD. Trimming removed 7 bases from V and 2 bases from J, with 16 bases in between. The length of the CDR3 is 15 residues.